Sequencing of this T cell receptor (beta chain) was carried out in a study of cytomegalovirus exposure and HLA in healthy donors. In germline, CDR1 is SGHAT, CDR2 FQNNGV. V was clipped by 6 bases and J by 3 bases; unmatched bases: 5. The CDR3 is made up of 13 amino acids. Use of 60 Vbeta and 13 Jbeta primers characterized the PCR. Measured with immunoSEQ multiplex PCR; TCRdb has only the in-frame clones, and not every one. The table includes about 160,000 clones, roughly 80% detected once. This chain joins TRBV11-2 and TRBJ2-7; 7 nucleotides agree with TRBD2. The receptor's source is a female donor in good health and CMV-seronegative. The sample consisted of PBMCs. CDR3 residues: CASRAGPGYEQYF. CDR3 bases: TGTGCCAGCAGAGCGGGACCCGGCTACGAGCAGTACTTC.